Following are 6 T cell receptor beta chains from one sample sequenced in a study of T cell changes during pregnancy in multiple sclerosis (dated by TCRdb to about 2019). The receptor library was made with the immunoSEQ multiplex PCR assay. TCRdb's version of the immuneACCESS table is confined to in-frame rearrangements and falls short of the full clone set. An unresolved V gene accounts for under half of the shortfall where checked; the remainder is of unknown origin. The sample table holds about 59,000 clones, of which approximately 91% were seen once. The top ten clonotypes cover under 1.5% of the sample. Sequenced material: peripheral blood, taken in the second trimester of pregnancy. Receptors were obtained from a female donor with multiple sclerosis, enrolled in a pregnancy study.

This clone was counted once. The gene calls are TRBV11-2 and TRBJ2-5; 7 nucleotides match TRBD1. The germline CDR1 and CDR2 sequences are SGHAT and FQNNGV. The CDR3 runs to 18 residues. Germline trimming cut 1 base from V and 5 bases from J; bases unmatched to any gene: 16. CDR3 in DNA: TGTGCCAGCAGCTTAGGATACGTATTGAGGGGGCGAATGGAGACCCAGTACTTC. This codes for CASSLGYVLRGRMETQYF. Full variable domain (remainder filled in from reference TRBV11-2 and TRBJ2-5): EAGVAQSPRYKIIEKRQSVAFWCNPISGHATLYWYQQILGQGPKLLIQFQNNGVVDDSQLPKDRFSAERLKGVDSTLKIQPAKLEDSAVYLCASSLGYVLRGRMETQYFGPGTRLLVL.

V gene TRBV4-2 combines with J gene TRBJ1-5; D perhaps matches TRBD1 (6 bases). Per the germline V gene, CDR1 is LGHNA and CDR2 is YNFKEQ. Trimming left V 3 bases short and J 1 base short, with 13 bases between. The CDR3 is 16 residues long. CDR3 sequence (DNA): TGTGCCAGCAGCCAGCCCGGGGGGGCAAGCAATCAGCCCCAGCATTTT. Translating gives CASSQPGGASNQPQHF.

V is TRBV6-5 and J is TRBJ1-5, with D possibly TRBD1 on 6 matching bases. The CDR3 extends over 14 amino acids. Per the germline V gene, CDR1 is MNHEY and CDR2 is SVGAGI. The V end lost 0 bases, the J end lost 6 bases, and 9 bases lay between the germline ends. DNA of the CDR3: TGTGCCAGCAGTTACTCACAGGGCTTTCAGCCCCAGCATTTT. It translates to CASSYSQGFQPQHF.

This clone was picked up many times. The J gene is TRBJ1-6, the V gene TRBV7-2; D is uncertain. The V and J ends lost 1 base and 9 bases respectively, with 16 bases between them. This CDR3 is built from 16 residues. Germline-derived CDR1 and CDR2 are SGHTA and FQGNSA. The CDR3 sequence is CASSLGMERGVSPLHF. Written as DNA, the CDR3 is TGTGCCAGCAGCTTAGGGATGGAAAGAGGAGTTTCACCCCTCCACTTT.

The chain links TRBV4-3 to TRBJ1-2; weak D call: TRBD1 (6 bases). The V end lost 4 bases, the J end lost 6 bases, and 18 bases lay between the germline ends. Looked up from germline, CDR1 is LGHNA and CDR2 is YSLEER. The CDR3 covers 15 residues. CDR3 sequence: CASSPAGGAVHGYTF. The DNA of the CDR3 is TGCGCCAGCAGCCCCGCGGGGGGCGCCGTCCATGGCTACACCTTC.

This chain uses TRBV2 with TRBJ1-2, with D hard to call. This CDR3 comprises 14 residues. The germline V gene has CDR1 SNHLY and CDR2 FYNNEI. Trimming pared 6 bases from V and 7 bases from J, leaving 18 bases between. CDR3 in amino acids: CASSLTAPDLGYTF. CDR3 coding DNA: TGTGCCAGCAGCCTTACAGCCCCTGACCTTGGCTACACCTTC.